The 22 T cell receptor beta chains below all came from one sample that was sequenced in a study of blood T cell repertoires in COVID-19. The repertoire was sequenced with immunoSEQ multiplex PCR; TCRdb's copy has only in-frame clones and lacks some. This sample has approximately 150,000 clones, with more than 75% found just once. What was sequenced was PBMCs or T cells enriched from blood (not recorded which). The receptors were sampled from a human donor with acute COVID-19. The donor label of this sample is uncertain.

The genes are TRBV27 and TRBJ1-6; unclear D gene. The germline gives CDR1 MNHEY, CDR2 SMNVEV (reference sequence). V was trimmed by 3 bases and J by 9 bases, leaving 15 bases between them. The CDR3 loop spans 15 amino acids. CDR3 in amino acids: CASSLSRRVGSPLHF. CDR3 coding DNA: TGTGCCAGCAGTTTGTCGAGGAGAGTCGGTTCACCCCTCCACTTT.

J is TRBJ2-1 and V is TRBV7-6, with 10 bases that match TRBD1. Germline-derived CDR1 and CDR2 are SGHVS and FNYEAQ. V dropped 2 bases and J dropped 4; count of bases not matched to a gene: 5. The CDR3 covers 16 residues. In nucleotides, the CDR3 is TGTGCCAGCAGCTTATTGGGGACAGGGGATTACAATGAGCAGTTCTTC. The encoded protein is CASSLLGTGDYNEQFF.

The V call is TRBV10-3, the J call TRBJ2-2; maybe TRBD1 (6 bases). Germline values: CDR1 ENHRY, CDR2 SYGVKD. This CDR3 has 15 amino acids. V was pared by 2 bases and J by 4 bases, with 11 bases between. The CDR3, as DNA: TGTGCCATCAGTGAGACAGGGTCAGGCACCGGGGAGCTGTTTTTT. Protein product: CAISETGSGTGELFF.

The rearrangement links TRBV21-1 to TRBJ2-7; TRBD2, the D gene given by the table, was not confirmed from the DNA. TRBV21-1 is listed as a pseudogene. This CDR3 spans 15 amino acids. This CDR3 is CASSKGGVTSYEQYF. CDR3 in DNA: TGTGCCAGCAGCAAAGGCGGCGTAACATCCTACGAGCAGTACTTC.

The rearrangement uses TRBV18 and TRBJ1-3; 8 bases fit TRBD1. This CDR3 is built from 15 residues. V dropped 1 base and J dropped 5; count of bases not matched to a gene: 4. Germline-derived CDR1 and CDR2 are KGHSH and LQKENI. CDR3 in DNA: TGTGCCAGCTCACCACGAACAGGGGGAAGAAACACCATATATTTT. Translation: CASSPRTGGRNTIYF.

This sequence joins TRBV6-2 or TRBV6-3 and TRBJ2-3, with TRBD2 matching 15 bases. Looked up from germline, CDR1 is MNHEY and CDR2 is SVGEGT. This CDR3 is 16 amino acids long. The J segment lost 7 bases and the V segment lost 2 bases, leaving 4 bases of the junction unmatched. CDR3 sequence: CASSYGTSGGPHTQYF. The CDR3, as DNA: TGTGCCAGCAGTTACGGGACTAGCGGGGGGCCGCATACGCAGTATTTT.

The table lists this clone with a few counts. The rearrangement links TRBV4-3 to TRBJ2-1, with 7 bases matching TRBD1. CDR1 and CDR2 (germline): LGHNA, YSLEER. This CDR3 contains 15 residues. Trimming cost V 5 bases and J 4 bases; bases outside gene matches: 8. The CDR3: CASSKSTGQYNEQFF. CDR3 bases: TGCGCCAGCAGCAAATCGACAGGGCAGTACAATGAGCAGTTCTTC.

The chain recombines TRBV6-6 with TRBJ1-4, with a tentative D call TRBD1 (5 bases). Germline CDR1 MNHNY, CDR2 SVGAGI (reference sequence). V was clipped by 2 bases and J by 8 bases, with 15 bases between them. CDR3 length: 15 residues. DNA for the CDR3: TGTGCCAGCAGTTACGGGCAGGGCGGATTAGAAAAACTGTTTTTT. Residues: CASSYGQGGLEKLFF.

This sequence joins TRBV6-5 and TRBJ1-2; the D is unclear. Germline V gene sequence: CDR1 MNHEY, CDR2 SVGAGI. The length of the CDR3 is 16 residues. V lost 0 bases and J 4 bases, leaving 15 bases between the germline ends. CDR3 sequence (DNA): TGTGCCAGCAGTTACTCGGTGGCGGGGATTGGCTATGGCTACACCTTC. It is translated as CASSYSVAGIGYGYTF.

This chain links TRBV27 with TRBJ2-2; weak D call: TRBD2 (6 bases). The CDR3 spans 14 residues. CDR1 is MNHEY and CDR2 is SMNVEV in the germline V gene (reference sequence). Trimming cost V 6 bases and J 4 bases, with 12 bases left between them. Written as DNA, the CDR3 is TGTGCCAGCAGGACGGGACTGAGCACCGGGGAGCTGTTTTTT. This sequence encodes CASRTGLSTGELFF.

The J gene is TRBJ2-1, the V gene TRBV19, with 7 bases lining up with TRBD1. After removal of 5 bases from V and 4 bases from J, the junction contained 5 bases not matched to a gene. This CDR3 region has 14 residues. Germline V CDR1 and CDR2: LNHDA, SQIVND (reference sequence). CDR3 in amino acids: CASSLGTEYNEQFF. The CDR3 bases are TGTGCCAGTAGTCTCGGGACAGAGTACAATGAGCAGTTCTTC.

Worth noting for this clone: Its ends do not fully match the called genes, so a read error is possible. Other DNA sequences in this specimen translate into the identical CDR3. For the CDR3, the DNA is TGCGCCAGCAGCCCTAAGGGGGCCCCTAACTATGGCTACACCTTC. Translating gives CASSPKGAPNYGYTF. The chain uses TRBV5-6 and TRBJ1-2, with TRBD1 matching over 7 bases. Germline lookup yields CDR1 SGHDT and CDR2 YYEEEE. The length of the CDR3 is 15 residues.

In this sample, this clone turned up once. The gene calls are TRBV9 and TRBJ2-2; 8 bases fit TRBD1. Germline V lookup: CDR1 SGDLS, CDR2 YYNGEE. This CDR3 contains 16 residues. Trimming at V came to 7 bases and at J to 2 bases, leaving 10 bases not matched to a gene. The CDR3 protein is CASGGQGVFNTGELFF. The CDR3 DNA follows: TGTGCCAGCGGTGGACAGGGAGTATTTAACACCGGGGAGCTGTTTTTT.

V gene TRBV2 combines with J gene TRBJ1-6, with 8 bases that match TRBD1. V gave up 5 bases and J gave up 1 base; unmatched junction bases: 1. Germline V gene lookup returns CDR1 SNHLY and CDR2 FYNNEI. The CDR3 spans 15 residues. The CDR3 sequence is CASSRQGSYNSPLHF. CDR3 nucleotide sequence: TGTGCCAGCAGTCGACAGGGGTCCTATAATTCACCCCTCCACTTT.

The genes are TRBV6-5 and TRBJ1-1; the D gene is possibly TRBD1 (5 bases). The CDR3 has 15 amino acids. V lost 6 bases to trimming and J lost 1 base, with 15 bases between them. CDR1 is MNHEY, CDR2 SVGAGI, per germline. The CDR3 protein is CASSFNRNQNTEAFF. The CDR3 nucleotides are TGTGCCAGCAGCTTTAACAGGAATCAGAACACTGAAGCTTTCTTT.

The chain recombines TRBV19 with TRBJ1-5; possible D gene TRBD1, 5 bases. CDR3 length: 18 amino acids. Germline V gene sequence: CDR1 LNHDA, CDR2 SQIVND (reference sequence). Trimming shortened V by 3 bases and J by 4 bases, and 22 bases separated the two germline ends. CDR3 loop: CASSIPHRIGEGNQPQHF. The CDR3 DNA reads as TGTGCCAGTAGTATTCCCCACCGGATAGGGGAGGGTAATCAGCCCCAGCATTTT.

The rearrangement links TRBV19 to TRBJ2-4, with 8 bases aligning to TRBD2. Germline CDR1 and CDR2: LNHDA and SQIVND (reference sequence). This CDR3 has 14 residues. Losses at the gene ends were 10 bases for V and 4 bases for J; bases not matched to a gene: 9. The CDR3 reads CATEAGAKKNIQYF. The CDR3 region has the DNA TGTGCCACCGAAGCGGGGGCGAAGAAAAACATTCAGTACTTC. Full variable domain (missing parts from reference TRBV19 and TRBJ2-4): DGGITQSPKYLFRKEGQNVTLSCEQNLNHDAMYWYRQDPGQGLRLIYYSQIVNDFQKGDIAEGYSVSREKKESFPLTVTSAQKNPTAFYLCATEAGAKKNIQYFGAGTRLSVL.

The chain carries TRBV19 and TRBJ1-2, with 8 bases lining up with TRBD1. The CDR3 length is 14 residues. Per germline, CDR1 LNHDA and CDR2 SQIVND (reference sequence). After removal of 0 bases from V and 4 bases from J, the junction contained 1 base not matched to a gene. DNA for the CDR3: TGTGCCAGTAGTATAGAAGGACAGGGCTATGGCTACACCTTC. Translating it yields CASSIEGQGYGYTF.

The V gene is TRBV20-1, the J gene TRBJ2-3; the D is unclear. The germline gives CDR1 DFQATT, CDR2 SNEGSKA (reference sequence). The CDR3 runs to 11 residues. The V gene lost 4 bases and the J gene lost 4 bases, with 6 bases spanning the gap. DNA for the CDR3: TGCAGTGCTAAAGGAGCAGATACGCAGTATTTT. Its translation: CSAKGADTQYF.

This clone has a handful of counts. This chain links TRBV6-6 with TRBJ2-7; tentatively, D is TRBD2 (6 bases). Germline V gives CDR1 MNHNY, CDR2 SVGAGI (reference sequence). Trimming took 4 bases from V and 7 from J, leaving 11 bases between them. This CDR3 contains 12 residues. The CDR3 reads CASSFTREEQYF. Written as DNA, the CDR3 is TGTGCCAGCAGTTTCACCCGGGAGGAGCAGTACTTC.

This clone has only one observation. V gene TRBV7-2 combines with J gene TRBJ1-2; 8 bases align to TRBD1. V lost 5 bases, J lost 5 bases, and 10 bases stayed unmatched. The CDR3 is 15 residues long. The germline V gene encodes CDR1 SGHTA and CDR2 FQGNSA. The DNA for the CDR3 is TGTGCCAGCAGCGCTCCGCAGGGGGCTTTGTATGGCTACACCTTC. Residues: CASSAPQGALYGYTF.

The chain couples TRBV11-2 to TRBJ2-5, with 14 nucleotides matching TRBD2. Trimming took 5 bases from V and 2 from J; bases not matched to a gene: 4. The CDR3 extends over 16 amino acids. Germline CDR1 reads SGHAT; CDR2 reads FQNNGV. The CDR3 is CASSVGTSGGQETQYF. The CDR3 DNA reads as TGTGCCAGCAGCGTCGGGACTAGCGGGGGACAAGAGACCCAGTACTTC.